A few counts support the clone carrying this T cell receptor (beta chain). This entry belongs to a study of shared clonotypes between healthy human individuals. The CDR3 length is 14 residues. CDR1 is SGDLS and CDR2 is YYNGEE in the germline V gene. The V and J ends lost 0 bases and 8 bases respectively, with 14 bases between them. CD45RO-negative cells were positively selected for CCR7, leaving out terminally differentiated effector memory CD45RA+ cells. In the source study's methods: Junction-only sequences produced by ImmunoSEQ had no quality scores, so filtering differed. Sequencing was performed with immunoSEQ multiplex PCR; in TCRdb, only in-frame clones are kept and a portion is missing. V and J calls and clone size come straight from that table; D and trimming were deduced from the DNA. The table includes around 600,000 clones, approximately 95% detected once.

This chain connects TRBV9 to TRBJ1-1, with D unclear. The TCR comes from a woman younger than 45 in good health. Source material: naive CD8+ T cells sorted from blood. The CDR3 DNA is TGTGCCAGCAGCGTAGACGACACCTACCGCGAAGCTTTCTTT. Protein sequence: CASSVDDTYREAFF.